This T cell receptor beta chain was sequenced in a study of blood T cell repertoires in COVID-19. The CDR3 sequence is 18 residues long. J lost 3 bases, V lost 1 base, and 10 bases had no gene match. The germline V gene has CDR1 LGHNT and CDR2 FRNRAP. Using immunoSEQ multiplex PCR, the repertoire was profiled, and TCRdb retains in-frame clones only, with some absent. The top ten hold about 20% of the sample, which has over 75,000 clones, roughly 82% seen once. Sample: peripheral blood. This TCR was recovered from a woman in her forties or fifties with acute or convalescent COVID-19. The V call is TRBV12-5, the J call TRBJ2-7, with 12 bases lining up with TRBD1. DNA of the CDR3: TGTGCTAGTGGTTTGGACGTATTATGGGACAGGGGGCACTACGAGCAGTACTTC. Protein product: CASGLDVLWDRGHYEQYF.